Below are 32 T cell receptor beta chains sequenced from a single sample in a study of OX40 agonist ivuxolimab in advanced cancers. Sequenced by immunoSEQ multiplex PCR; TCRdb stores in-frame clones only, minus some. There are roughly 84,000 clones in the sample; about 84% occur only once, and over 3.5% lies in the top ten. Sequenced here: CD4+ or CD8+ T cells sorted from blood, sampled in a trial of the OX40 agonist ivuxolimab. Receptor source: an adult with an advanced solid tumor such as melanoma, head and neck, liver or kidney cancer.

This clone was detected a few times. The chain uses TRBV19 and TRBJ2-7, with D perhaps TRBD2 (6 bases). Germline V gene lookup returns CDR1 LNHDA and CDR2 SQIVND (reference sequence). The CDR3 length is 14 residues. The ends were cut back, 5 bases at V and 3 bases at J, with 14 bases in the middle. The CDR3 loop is CASSVSGVGYEQYF. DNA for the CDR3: TGTGCCAGTAGTGTATCGGGAGTAGGCTACGAGCAGTACTTC.

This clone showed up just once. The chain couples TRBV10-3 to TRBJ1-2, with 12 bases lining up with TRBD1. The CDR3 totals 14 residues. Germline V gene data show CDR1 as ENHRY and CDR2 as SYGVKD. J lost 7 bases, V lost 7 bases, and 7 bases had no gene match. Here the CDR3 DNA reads TGTGCCATCACCACCTCGGGACAGGGGGCTGGCTACACCTTC. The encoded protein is CAITTSGQGAGYTF.

The CDR3: CASSYSAAIGYTF. The CDR3 nucleotides read TGTGCCAGCAGTTACTCAGCAGCGATTGGCTACACCTTC. V gene TRBV6-5 combines with J gene TRBJ1-2; no clear D. The germline CDR1 and CDR2 sequences are MNHEY and SVGAGI. This CDR3 has 13 amino acids. V lost 0 bases, J lost 7 bases, and 9 bases lay in between.

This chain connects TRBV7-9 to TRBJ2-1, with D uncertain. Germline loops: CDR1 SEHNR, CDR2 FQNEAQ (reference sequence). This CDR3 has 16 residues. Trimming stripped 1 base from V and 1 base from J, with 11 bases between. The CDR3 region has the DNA TGTGCCAGCAGCTTAGGGTCGTCGGAATCCTACAATGAGCAGTTCTTC. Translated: CASSLGSSESYNEQFF.

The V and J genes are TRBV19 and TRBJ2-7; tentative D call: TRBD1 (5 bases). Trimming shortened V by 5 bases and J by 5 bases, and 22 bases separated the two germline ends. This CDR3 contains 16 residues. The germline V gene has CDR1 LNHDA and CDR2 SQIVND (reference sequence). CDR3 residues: CASSPRAWGDANEQYF. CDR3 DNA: TGTGCCAGTAGTCCCCGGGCTTGGGGCGACGCCAACGAGCAGTACTTC.

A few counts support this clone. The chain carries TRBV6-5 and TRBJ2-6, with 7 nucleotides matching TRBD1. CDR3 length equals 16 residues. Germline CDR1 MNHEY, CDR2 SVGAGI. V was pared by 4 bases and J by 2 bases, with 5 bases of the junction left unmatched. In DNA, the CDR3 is TGTGCCAGCAGTTTCGACAGGGTGGCTGGGGCCAACGTCCTGACTTTC. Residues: CASSFDRVAGANVLTF.

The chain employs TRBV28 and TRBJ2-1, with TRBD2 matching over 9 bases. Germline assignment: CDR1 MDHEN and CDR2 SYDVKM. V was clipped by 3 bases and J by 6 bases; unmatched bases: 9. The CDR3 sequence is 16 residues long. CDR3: CASSLLAGSRGNEQFF. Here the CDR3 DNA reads TGTGCCAGCAGTTTGCTAGCGGGATCGAGGGGCAATGAGCAGTTCTTC. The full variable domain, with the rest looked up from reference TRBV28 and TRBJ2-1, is DVKVTQSSRYLVKRTGEKVFLECVQDMDHENMFWYRQDPGLGLRLIYFSYDVKMKEKGDIPEGYSVSREKKERFSLILESASTNQTSMYLCASSLLAGSRGNEQFFGPGTRLTVL.

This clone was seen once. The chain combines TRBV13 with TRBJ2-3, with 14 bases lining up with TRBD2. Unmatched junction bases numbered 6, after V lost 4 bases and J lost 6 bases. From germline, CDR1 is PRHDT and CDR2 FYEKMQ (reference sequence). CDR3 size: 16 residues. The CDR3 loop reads CASSSRLAGGMDTQYF. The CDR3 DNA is TGTGCCAGCAGCTCCCGACTAGCGGGGGGGATGGATACGCAGTATTTT.

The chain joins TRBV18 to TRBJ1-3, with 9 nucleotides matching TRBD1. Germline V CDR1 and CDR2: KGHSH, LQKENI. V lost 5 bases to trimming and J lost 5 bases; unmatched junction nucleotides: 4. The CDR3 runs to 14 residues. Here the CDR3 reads CASSIGTGRNTIYF. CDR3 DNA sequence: TGTGCCAGCTCAATCGGGACAGGGCGAAACACCATATATTTT.

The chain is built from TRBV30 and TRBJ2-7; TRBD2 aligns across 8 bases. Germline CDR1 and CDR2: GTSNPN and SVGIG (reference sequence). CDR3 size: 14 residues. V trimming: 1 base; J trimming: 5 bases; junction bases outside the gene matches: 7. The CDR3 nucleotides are TGTGCCTGGAGTGGCCAGCGGGAGTACAACGAGCAGTACTTC. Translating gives CAWSGQREYNEQYF.

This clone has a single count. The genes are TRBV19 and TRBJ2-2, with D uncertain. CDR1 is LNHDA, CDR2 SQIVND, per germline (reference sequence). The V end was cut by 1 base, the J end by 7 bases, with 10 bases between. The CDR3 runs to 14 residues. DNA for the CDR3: TGTGCCAGTAGTATAGTGGCTGGGGTCGGGGAGCTGTTTTTT. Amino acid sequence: CASSIVAGVGELFF.

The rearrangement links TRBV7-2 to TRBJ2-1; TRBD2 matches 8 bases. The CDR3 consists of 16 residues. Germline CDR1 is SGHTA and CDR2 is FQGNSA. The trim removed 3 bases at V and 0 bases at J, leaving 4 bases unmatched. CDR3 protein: CASSFSGASSYNEQFF. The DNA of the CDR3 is TGTGCCAGCAGCTTTAGCGGGGCTTCCTCCTACAATGAGCAGTTCTTC.

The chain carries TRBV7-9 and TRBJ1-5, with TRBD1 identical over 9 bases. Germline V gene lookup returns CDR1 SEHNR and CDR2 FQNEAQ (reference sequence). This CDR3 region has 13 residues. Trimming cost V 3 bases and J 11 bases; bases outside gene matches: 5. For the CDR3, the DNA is TGTGCCAGCAGCTTGGACAGGGGAGATGCCCAGCATTTT. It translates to CASSLDRGDAQHF. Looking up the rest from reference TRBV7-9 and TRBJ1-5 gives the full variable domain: DTGVSQNPRHKITKRGQNVTFRCDPISEHNRLYWYRQTLGQGPEFLTYFQNEAQLEKSRLLSDRFSAERPKGSFSTLEIQRTEQGDSAMYLCASSLDRGDAQHFGDGTRLSIL.

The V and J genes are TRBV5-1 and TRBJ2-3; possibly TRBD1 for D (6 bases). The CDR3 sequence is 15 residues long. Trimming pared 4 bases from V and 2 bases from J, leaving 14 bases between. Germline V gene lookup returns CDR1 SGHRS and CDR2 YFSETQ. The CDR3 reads CASSQRGGNTDTQYF. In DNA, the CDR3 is TGCGCCAGCAGCCAGCGAGGGGGTAACACAGATACGCAGTATTTT.

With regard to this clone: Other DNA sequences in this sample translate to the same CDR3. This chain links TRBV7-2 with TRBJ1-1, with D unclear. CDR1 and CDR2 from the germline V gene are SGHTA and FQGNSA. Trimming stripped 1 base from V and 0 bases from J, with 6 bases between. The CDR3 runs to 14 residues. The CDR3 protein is CASSLGQMNTEAFF. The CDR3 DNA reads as TGTGCCAGCAGCTTAGGCCAGATGAACACTGAAGCTTTCTTT.

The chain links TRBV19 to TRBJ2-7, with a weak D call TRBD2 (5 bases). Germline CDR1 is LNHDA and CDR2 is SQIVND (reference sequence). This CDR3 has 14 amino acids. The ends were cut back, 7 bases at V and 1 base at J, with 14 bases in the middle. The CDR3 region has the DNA TGTGCCAGTAATACCGGGGTTAAGTCCTACGAGCAGTACTTC. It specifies CASNTGVKSYEQYF.

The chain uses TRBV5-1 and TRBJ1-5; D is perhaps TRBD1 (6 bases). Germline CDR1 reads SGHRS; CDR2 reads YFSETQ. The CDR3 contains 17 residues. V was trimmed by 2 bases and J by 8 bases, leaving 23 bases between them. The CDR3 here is CASSLGVEGTSGEPQHF. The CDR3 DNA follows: TGCGCCAGCAGCTTAGGGGTTGAGGGGACATCGGGTGAGCCCCAGCATTTT.

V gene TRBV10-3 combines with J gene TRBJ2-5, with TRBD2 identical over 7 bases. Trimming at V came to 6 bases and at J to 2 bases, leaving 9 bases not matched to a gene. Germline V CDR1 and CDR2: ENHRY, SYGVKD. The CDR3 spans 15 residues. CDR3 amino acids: CAIRRGRGRQETQYF. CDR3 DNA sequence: TGTGCCATCAGACGCGGGAGAGGGAGGCAAGAGACCCAGTACTTC.

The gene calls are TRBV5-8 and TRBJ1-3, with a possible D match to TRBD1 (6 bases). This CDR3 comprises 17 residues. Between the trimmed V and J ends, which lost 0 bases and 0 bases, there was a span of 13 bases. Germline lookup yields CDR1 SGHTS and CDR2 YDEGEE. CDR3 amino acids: CASSLGQGFDSGNTIYF. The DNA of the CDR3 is TGTGCCAGCAGCTTGGGGCAGGGGTTCGACTCTGGAAACACCATATATTTT.

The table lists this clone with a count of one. The CDR3: CASSPTGPRDTQYF. CDR3 DNA: TGTGCCAGTAGTCCGACAGGGCCTCGAGATACGCAGTATTTT. The V and J genes are TRBV19 and TRBJ2-3; 7 bases are shared with TRBD1. The CDR3 sequence is 14 residues long. Germline V lookup: CDR1 LNHDA, CDR2 SQIVND (reference sequence). V shed 5 bases and J 5 bases; nucleotides not matched to a gene: 7.

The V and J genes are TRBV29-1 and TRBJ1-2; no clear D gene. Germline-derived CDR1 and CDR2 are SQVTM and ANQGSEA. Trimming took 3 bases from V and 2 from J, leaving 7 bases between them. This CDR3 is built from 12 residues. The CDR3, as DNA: TGCAGCGTTGATAGGCTGAACTATGGCTACACCTTC. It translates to CSVDRLNYGYTF.

The CDR3 sequence is CASSLGSTDTQYF. CDR3 nucleotides: TGCGCCAGCAGCTTAGGTTCCACAGATACGCAGTATTTT. The genes are TRBV5-1 and TRBJ2-3; D uncertain. This CDR3 region has 13 residues. The germline gives CDR1 SGHRS, CDR2 YFSETQ. Trimming took off 2 bases at V and 2 bases at J, with 6 bases between the two ends.

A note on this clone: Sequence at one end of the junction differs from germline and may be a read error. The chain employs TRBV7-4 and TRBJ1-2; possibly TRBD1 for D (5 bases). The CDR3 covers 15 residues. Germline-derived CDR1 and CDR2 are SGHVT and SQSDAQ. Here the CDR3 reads CAGSLVLVREDGYTF. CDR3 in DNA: TGTGCCGGCAGCTTAGTCCTGGTCAGGGAAGATGGCTACACCTTC.

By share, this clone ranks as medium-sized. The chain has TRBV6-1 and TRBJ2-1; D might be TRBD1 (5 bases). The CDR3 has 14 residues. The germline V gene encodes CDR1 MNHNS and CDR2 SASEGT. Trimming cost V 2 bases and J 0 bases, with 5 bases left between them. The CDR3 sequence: CASSEQGSYNEQFF. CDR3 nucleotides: TGTGCCAGCAGTGAACAGGGCTCCTACAATGAGCAGTTCTTC.

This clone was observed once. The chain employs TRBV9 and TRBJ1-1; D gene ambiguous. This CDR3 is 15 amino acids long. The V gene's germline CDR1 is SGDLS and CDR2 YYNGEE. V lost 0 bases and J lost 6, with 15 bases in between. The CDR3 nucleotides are TGTGCCAGCAGCGTAGAGCCGACCAGACGCGCTGAAGCTTTCTTT. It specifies CASSVEPTRRAEAFF.

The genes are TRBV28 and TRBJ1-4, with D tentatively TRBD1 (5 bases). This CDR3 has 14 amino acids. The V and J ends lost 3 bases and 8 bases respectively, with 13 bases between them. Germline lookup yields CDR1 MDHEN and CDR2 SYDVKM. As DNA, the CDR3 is TGTGCCAGCAGTTTTGGCCAGGGAAGGGAAAAACTGTTTTTT. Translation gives CASSFGQGREKLFF.

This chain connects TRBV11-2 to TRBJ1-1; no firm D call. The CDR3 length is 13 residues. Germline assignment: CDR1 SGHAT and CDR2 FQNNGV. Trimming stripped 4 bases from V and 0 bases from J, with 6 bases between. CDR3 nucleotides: TGTGCCAGCAGCTCCGAGATGAACACTGAAGCTTTCTTT. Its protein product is CASSSEMNTEAFF.

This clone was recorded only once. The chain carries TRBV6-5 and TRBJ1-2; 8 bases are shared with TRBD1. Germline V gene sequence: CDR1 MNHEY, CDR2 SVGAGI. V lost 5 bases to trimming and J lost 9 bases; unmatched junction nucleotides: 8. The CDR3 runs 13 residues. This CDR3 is CASSDPRTGSYTF. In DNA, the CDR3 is TGTGCCAGCAGTGACCCCCGGACAGGGAGCTACACCTTC.

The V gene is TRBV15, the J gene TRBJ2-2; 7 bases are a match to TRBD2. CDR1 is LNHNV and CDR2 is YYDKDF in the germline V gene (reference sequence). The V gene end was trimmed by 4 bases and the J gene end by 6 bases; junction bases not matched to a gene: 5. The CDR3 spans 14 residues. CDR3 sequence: CATSTRTSPGELFF. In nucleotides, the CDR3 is TGTGCCACCAGCACAAGGACTAGTCCCGGGGAGCTGTTTTTT.

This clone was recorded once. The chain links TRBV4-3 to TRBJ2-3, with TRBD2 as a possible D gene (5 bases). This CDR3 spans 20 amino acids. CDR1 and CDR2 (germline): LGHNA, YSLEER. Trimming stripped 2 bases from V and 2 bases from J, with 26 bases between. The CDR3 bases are TGCGCCAGCAGCCAATATCGAGGGAGTAGCGATACCCACACCACAGATACGCAGTATTTT. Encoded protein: CASSQYRGSSDTHTTDTQYF.

CDR3 loop: CASSIGGGSYNEQFF. CDR3 DNA sequence: TGTGCCAGTAGTATAGGCGGGGGCTCCTACAATGAGCAGTTCTTC. The chain employs TRBV19 and TRBJ2-1, with TRBD2 matching 7 bases. The germline CDR1 and CDR2 sequences are LNHDA and SQIVND (reference sequence). V trimming: 1 base; J trimming: 0 bases; junction bases outside the gene matches: 0. The CDR3 length is 15 residues.

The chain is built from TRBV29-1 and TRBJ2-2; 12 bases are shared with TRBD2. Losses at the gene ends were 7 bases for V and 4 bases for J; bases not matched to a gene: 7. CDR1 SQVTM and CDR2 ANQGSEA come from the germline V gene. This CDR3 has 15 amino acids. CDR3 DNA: TGCAGCGCTACGGGACTAGCGGGTTTCACCGGGGAGCTGTTTTTT. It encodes CSATGLAGFTGELFF.